These 3 T cell receptor beta chains were all obtained from the same sample, sequenced in a study of identical twins. Using its own MiXCR run on the 5' RACE reads, TCRdb lists one record per CDR3 protein. Of hundreds of thousands of distinct CDR3 sequences listed, 12% are singletons. This sample also belongs to another study, concerning yellow fever vaccine responses in identical twins.

Sample: PBMCs. The receptors shown here come from a woman aged 18-30 years in good health.

This sequence joins TRBV12-3 or TRBV12-4 and TRBJ2-5; 8 nucleotides match TRBD1. The V segment lost 1 base and the J segment 4 bases; nucleotides outside the gene matches: 8. This CDR3 has 16 residues. In DNA form, the CDR3 reads TGTGCCAGCAGTTTAGTCCAGGGGGCGCGAGGAGAGACCCAGTACTTC. It codes for CASSLVQGARGETQYF.

This chain links TRBV20-1 with TRBJ2-5, with TRBD2 identical over 8 bases. The CDR3 runs to 17 residues. Germline trimming cut 0 bases from V and 3 bases from J; bases unmatched to any gene: 12. Germline values: CDR1 DFQATT, CDR2 SNEGSKA (reference sequence). The CDR3 region is CSAREGSGTRSKETQYF. CDR3 nucleotides: TGCAGTGCTAGAGAAGGGAGTGGGACTAGATCCAAAGAGACCCAGTACTTC.

The CDR3 protein is CASSVAAISKGNEQFF. In DNA, the CDR3 is TGTGCCAGCAGCGTAGCGGCGATTTCAAAGGGCAATGAGCAGTTCTTC. The rearrangement links TRBV9 to TRBJ2-1; D remains ambiguous. This CDR3 spans 16 amino acids. V was shortened by 0 bases and J by 6 bases, with 16 bases between the two germline ends. CDR1 and CDR2 (germline): SGDLS, YYNGEE.